The next 5 T cell receptor beta chains were all read from a single sample in a study of blood T cell repertoires in COVID-19. Produced via immunoSEQ multiplex PCR; TCRdb's table is partial and in-frame only. The sample shows around 150,000 clones, 84% of them seen only once. The source material was peripheral blood. These TCRs come from a man aged 25 to 40 with COVID-19, enrolled during active disease.

This clone was seen once. CDR3 sequence reads: CASSLSRQLYEQYF. DNA for the CDR3: TGTGCCAGCAGCTTATCGCGGCAGCTTTACGAGCAGTACTTC. The genes are TRBV7-2 and TRBJ2-7; no reliable D call. There are 14 residues in the CDR3. The ends were cut back, 2 bases at V and 4 bases at J, with 12 bases in the middle. Germline V CDR1 and CDR2: SGHTA, FQGNSA.

The rearrangement links TRBV5-1 to TRBJ2-5; D is unclear. Trimming took off 5 bases at V and 5 bases at J, with 22 bases between the two ends. The CDR3 is made up of 16 amino acids. The germline CDR1 and CDR2 sequences are SGHRS and YFSETQ. CDR3 amino acids: CASSPESAPGGETQYF. CDR3 DNA: TGCGCCAGCAGTCCGGAGTCAGCGCCCGGTGGGGAGACCCAGTACTTC.

Comment on this clone: Germline and junction disagree at one end, which may indicate a read error. The rearrangement links TRBV6-1 to TRBJ1-1, with D unclear. CDR1 MNHNS and CDR2 SASEGT come from the germline V gene. This CDR3 comprises 13 residues. This CDR3 reads CASSEKENTGAFF. CDR3 coding DNA: TGTGCCAGCAGTGAAAAGGAGAACACTGGAGCTTTCTTT.

V gene TRBV7-2 combines with J gene TRBJ2-3; the match to TRBD2 covers 12 bases. Germline values: CDR1 SGHTA, CDR2 FQGNSA. There are 16 residues in the CDR3. With 5 bases clipped from V and 5 bases from J, the junction kept 8 bases outside the gene matches. CDR3 nucleotide sequence: TGTGCCAGCAGCGTCAACCCGGGACTAGCGGGAGATACGCAGTATTTT. Residues: CASSVNPGLAGDTQYF. Filled out from reference TRBV7-2 and TRBJ2-3, the complete variable domain reads GAGVSQSPSNKVTEKGKDVELRCDPISGHTALYWYRQSLGQGLEFLIYFQGNSAPDKSGLPSDRFSAERTGGSVSTLTIQRTQQEDSAVYLCASSVNPGLAGDTQYFGPGTRLTVL.

The V call is TRBV21-1, the J call TRBJ2-5; the D segment call TRBD2 is taken from the table without a DNA check. TRBV21-1 is a pseudogene segment. The CDR3 is made up of 16 amino acids. This CDR3 reads CASRPHEREGRKTQYF. The CDR3 region has the DNA TGTGCCAGCAGGCCCCACGAGCGGGAGGGTCGGAAGACCCAGTACTTC.